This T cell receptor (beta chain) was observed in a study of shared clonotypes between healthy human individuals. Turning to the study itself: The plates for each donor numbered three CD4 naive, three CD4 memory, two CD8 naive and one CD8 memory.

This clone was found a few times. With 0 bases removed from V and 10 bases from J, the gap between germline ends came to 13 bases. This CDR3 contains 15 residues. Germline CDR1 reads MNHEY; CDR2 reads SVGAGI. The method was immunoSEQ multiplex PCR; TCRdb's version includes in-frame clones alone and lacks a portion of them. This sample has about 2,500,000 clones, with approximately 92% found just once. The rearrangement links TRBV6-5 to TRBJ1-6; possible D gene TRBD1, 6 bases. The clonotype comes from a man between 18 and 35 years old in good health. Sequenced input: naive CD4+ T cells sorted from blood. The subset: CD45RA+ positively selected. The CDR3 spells CASSYSQTGSSPLHF. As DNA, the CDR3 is TGTGCCAGCAGTTACTCACAGACAGGTTCCTCACCCCTCCACTTT.